One TCR beta chain is described in this entry. The CDR3 consists of 17 residues. Germline V gene lookup returns CDR1 ENHRY and CDR2 SYGVKD. V was pared by 2 bases and J by 7 bases, with 18 bases between. Each donor gave 9.5 to 10 milliliters of peripheral blood. Isolated PBMCs totaled at least 6.5 million in each sample. Primers used in a second PCR of roughly 6 to 11 cycles were a sample-barcoded 5' primer and a J-beta primer mix. TCRdb recomputed calls from the 5' RACE reads with MiXCR, one row per CDR3 protein. This repertoire shows around 2 million distinct CDR3 sequences, about two fifths found once; its top ten account for about 23%. These data originate in a study of blood T cells in healthy people across ages. Turning to the study itself: For every two T cells, template switching captured about one barcoded beta molecule.

The sequence derives from a human donor in good health. Source material: blood. The chain employs TRBV10-3 and TRBJ1-6; D may be TRBD1 (5 bases). CDR3 amino acids: CAISEGHPGGPNSPLHF. The CDR3, as DNA: TGTGCCATCAGTGAGGGCCATCCGGGGGGACCAAATTCACCCCTCCACTTT.